These 28 T cell receptor beta chains share one sample of origin, sequenced in a study of control samples from healthy donors and cancer patients. TCRdb keeps only in-frame clones here, not all; method: immunoSEQ multiplex PCR. Of approximately 160,000 clones detected, 93% appear once; the ten largest clones hold about 4%. Sequenced material: blood. The receptors here all came from a woman aged 60-75 years in good health.

The chain is built from TRBV5-4 and TRBJ2-1; 9 bases are a match to TRBD2. CDR3 length: 15 amino acids. The germline gives CDR1 SGHNT, CDR2 YYREEE (reference sequence). With V trimmed by 1 base and J by 8 bases, 7 bases remained unmatched. In DNA, the CDR3 is TGTGCCAGCAGCTTGAATAGCGGGGGTATTCATGAGCAGTTCTTC. Protein sequence: CASSLNSGGIHEQFF.

The chain employs TRBV27 and TRBJ1-2, with TRBD1 as a possible D gene (5 bases). The length of the CDR3 is 15 residues. Germline loops: CDR1 MNHEY, CDR2 SMNVEV (reference sequence). The V end was cut by 4 bases, the J end by 4 bases, with 16 bases between. The CDR3 sequence: CASSWGVEGRYGYTF. The CDR3, as DNA: TGTGCCAGCAGTTGGGGTGTCGAGGGGCGCTATGGCTACACCTTC.

The chain couples TRBV18 to TRBJ2-7; TRBD1 is a possible D gene (6 bases). The germline V gene encodes CDR1 KGHSH and CDR2 LQKENI. This CDR3 comprises 17 residues. Trimming took 2 bases from V and 1 from J, leaving 18 bases between them. The chain's CDR3 is CASSPTTIDRLSYEQYF. As DNA, the CDR3 is TGTGCCAGCTCACCAACTACGATTGACAGGCTATCCTACGAGCAGTACTTC. Using reference TRBV18 and TRBJ2-7 for the parts outside the CDR3, the full variable domain is NAGVMQNPRHLVRRRGQEARLRCSPMKGHSHVYWYRQLPEEGLKFMVYLQKENIIDESGMPKERFSAEFPKEGPSILRIQQVVRGDSAAYFCASSPTTIDRLSYEQYFGPGTRLTVT.

The chain uses TRBV29-1 and TRBJ1-5, with D uncertain. CDR1 is SQVTM, CDR2 ANQGSEA, per germline. This CDR3 contains 14 residues. The germline V and J ends were trimmed by 3 bases and 5 bases, with 14 bases remaining between them. CDR3 DNA sequence: TGCAGCGTTGAGGAGGGTTCGAGCGATCAGCCCCAGCATTTT. Translating gives CSVEEGSSDQPQHF. The full variable domain, rest sourced from reference TRBV29-1 and TRBJ1-5, is SAVISQKPSRDICQRGTSLTIQCQVDSQVTMMFWYRQQPGQSLTLIATANQGSEATYESGFVIDKFPISRPNLTFSTLTVSNMSPEDSSIYLCSVEEGSSDQPQHFGDGTRLSIL.

The chain carries TRBV29-1 and TRBJ1-1; a possible D gene is TRBD1 (5 bases). The CDR3 consists of 13 residues. V was clipped by 6 bases and J by 7 bases, with 18 bases between them. The germline gives CDR1 SQVTM, CDR2 ANQGSEA. The CDR3 DNA sequence: TGCAGCGTCCGGGACGCCGGTTTTGGTGAAGCTTTCTTT. This sequence encodes CSVRDAGFGEAFF. The variable domain in full, completed from reference TRBV29-1 and TRBJ1-1, reads SAVISQKPSRDICQRGTSLTIQCQVDSQVTMMFWYRQQPGQSLTLIATANQGSEATYESGFVIDKFPISRPNLTFSTLTVSNMSPEDSSIYLCSVRDAGFGEAFFGQGTRLTVV.

The chain is built from TRBV9 and TRBJ2-1; the D gene is possibly TRBD2 (7 bases). The V end was cut by 1 base, the J end by 5 bases, with 13 bases between. Germline V gene sequence: CDR1 SGDLS, CDR2 YYNGEE. This CDR3 has 15 residues. This CDR3 is CASSVFRGAHNEQFF. CDR3 nucleotide sequence: TGTGCCAGCAGCGTATTCCGGGGGGCGCACAATGAGCAGTTCTTC. Supplemented by reference TRBV9 and TRBJ2-1, the full variable domain reads DSGVTQTPKHLITATGQRVTLRCSPRSGDLSVYWYQQSLDQGLQFLIQYYNGEERAKGNILERFSAQQFPDLHSELNLSSLELGDSALYFCASSVFRGAHNEQFFGPGTRLTVL.

The rearrangement joins TRBV29-1 to TRBJ1-2, with TRBD1 as a possible D gene (6 bases). The CDR3 is 11 residues long. Germline V gene data show CDR1 as SQVTM and CDR2 as ANQGSEA. V was cut by 1 base and J by 8 bases, with 8 bases left in between. CDR3 nucleotides: TGCAGCGTTGAAGCGCAGGGGGGCTACACCTTC. This encodes CSVEAQGGYTF.

The chain carries TRBV19 and TRBJ1-2; possible D gene TRBD1, 5 bases. V shed 4 bases and J shed 3 bases, with 9 bases lying between them. Germline V gene data show CDR1 as LNHDA and CDR2 as SQIVND (reference sequence). The CDR3 is made up of 13 amino acids. For the CDR3, the DNA is TGTGCCAGTAGTAGGGGCCAGCACTATGGCTACACCTTC. Its translation is CASSRGQHYGYTF.

Here the CDR3 reads CASILNPGNTEAFF. CDR3 bases: TGTGCCAGTATCCTCAACCCCGGGAACACTGAAGCTTTCTTT. The chain recombines TRBV19 with TRBJ1-1; D uncertain. Trimming shortened V by 7 bases and J by 1 base, and 13 bases separated the two germline ends. The germline V gene encodes CDR1 LNHDA and CDR2 SQIVND (reference sequence). CDR3 length: 14 residues. The full variable domain, its missing parts supplied by reference TRBV19 and TRBJ1-1, is DGGITQSPKYLFRKEGQNVTLSCEQNLNHDAMYWYRQDPGQGLRLIYYSQIVNDFQKGDIAEGYSVSREKKESFPLTVTSAQKNPTAFYLCASILNPGNTEAFFGQGTRLTVV.

The J gene is TRBJ2-1, the V gene TRBV7-9; D is undetermined. The germline V and J ends were trimmed by 2 bases and 8 bases, with 10 bases remaining between them. Looked up from germline, CDR1 is SEHNR and CDR2 is FQNEAQ (reference sequence). This CDR3 spans 13 amino acids. The CDR3 DNA is TGTGCCAGCAGCTTACGTATGCCGGATGAGCAGTTCTTC. The encoded protein is CASSLRMPDEQFF.

The chain joins TRBV7-2 to TRBJ1-3; D not certain. The germline V gene encodes CDR1 SGHTA and CDR2 FQGNSA. V lost 1 base to trimming and J lost 0 bases, with 10 bases between them. The length of the CDR3 is 16 residues. DNA for the CDR3: TGTGCCAGCAGCTTAGGGCCGGGTTCCTCTGGAAACACCATATATTTT. As protein: CASSLGPGSSGNTIYF.

The rearrangement joins TRBV19 to TRBJ2-7, with unresolved D. Germline CDR1 reads LNHDA; CDR2 reads SQIVND (reference sequence). The CDR3 has 13 residues. Trimming cost V 3 bases and J 2 bases, with 8 bases left between them. DNA for the CDR3: TGTGCCAGTAGTATCTCTGATACCTACGAGCAGTACTTC. Its translation: CASSISDTYEQYF. Full variable domain (rest looked up from reference TRBV19 and TRBJ2-7): DGGITQSPKYLFRKEGQNVTLSCEQNLNHDAMYWYRQDPGQGLRLIYYSQIVNDFQKGDIAEGYSVSREKKESFPLTVTSAQKNPTAFYLCASSISDTYEQYFGPGTRLTVT.

This clone was found once. The rearrangement joins TRBV28 to TRBJ2-5, with D tentatively TRBD2 (5 bases). CDR3 size: 13 residues. Trimming took off 8 bases at V and 2 bases at J, with 12 bases between the two ends. Germline V CDR1 and CDR2: MDHEN, SYDVKM. This chain's CDR3 is CASRRDKQETQYF. Written as DNA, the CDR3 is TGTGCCAGCCGCCGGGATAAACAAGAGACCCAGTACTTC.

The gene calls are TRBV18 and TRBJ1-5, with unresolved D. This CDR3 comprises 13 residues. The germline CDR1 and CDR2 sequences are KGHSH and LQKENI. V dropped 4 bases and J dropped 7 bases, with 11 bases sitting between them. The CDR3 loop is CASSLDWGQPQHF. CDR3 nucleotides: TGTGCCAGCTCACTGGATTGGGGACAGCCCCAGCATTTT.

This clone was counted a few times. The CDR3 DNA is TGTGCCTGGAGTCTCGCGGGGTTCAACTATGGCTACACCTTC. It yields the protein CAWSLAGFNYGYTF. The chain is built from TRBV30 and TRBJ1-2; D gene uncertain. The CDR3 spans 14 residues. V was shortened by 2 bases and J by 2 bases, with 12 bases between the two germline ends. Germline CDR1 and CDR2: GTSNPN and SVGIG (reference sequence).

This rearrangement joins TRBV19 to TRBJ1-4; no clear D. Per the germline V gene, CDR1 is LNHDA and CDR2 is SQIVND (reference sequence). Trimming took 6 bases from V and 12 from J, leaving 23 bases between them. CDR3 length: 15 amino acids. CDR3: CASRETLRTPRELFF. CDR3 DNA: TGTGCCAGTAGGGAAACGCTTCGGACTCCTAGGGAACTGTTTTTT. Full variable domain (outside the CDR3, taken from reference TRBV19 and TRBJ1-4): DGGITQSPKYLFRKEGQNVTLSCEQNLNHDAMYWYRQDPGQGLRLIYYSQIVNDFQKGDIAEGYSVSREKKESFPLTVTSAQKNPTAFYLCASRETLRTPRELFFGSGTQLSVL.

The chain is built from TRBV4-3 and TRBJ2-3; 7 nucleotides agree with TRBD2. The CDR3 is made up of 14 amino acids. Unmatched junction bases numbered 5, after V lost 0 bases and J lost 8 bases. Germline V gives CDR1 LGHNA, CDR2 YSLEER. The DNA for the CDR3 is TGCGCCAGCAGCCAAGAATCTTCGGGGGGTACGCAGTATTTT. Its protein is CASSQESSGGTQYF.

The CDR3 is CASSTDLLGTKNIQYF. CDR3 nucleotides: TGTGCCAGTAGTACAGACTTACTCGGGACCAAAAACATTCAGTACTTC. The V and J genes are TRBV19 and TRBJ2-4, with D possibly matching TRBD2 (5 bases). Trimming shortened V by 4 bases and J by 2 bases, and 15 bases separated the two germline ends. Germline CDR1 LNHDA, CDR2 SQIVND (reference sequence). The CDR3 extends over 16 amino acids.

The chain uses TRBV12-3 or TRBV12-4 and TRBJ1-5; D is unresolved. The CDR3 has 11 amino acids. V was clipped by 3 bases and J by 10 bases, with 7 bases between them. CDR3 DNA: TGTGCCAGCAGTTTTCGTGGACCCCAGCATTTT. It specifies CASSFRGPQHF.

The V call is TRBV7-3, the J call TRBJ1-2; 10 bases agree with TRBD1. The junction had 7 bases not matched to a gene; V was cut back by 5 bases and J by 4 bases. This CDR3 has 15 residues. Germline V gives CDR1 SGHTA, CDR2 FQGTGA. CDR3 region: CASSGQGGTLYGYTF. CDR3 bases: TGTGCCAGCAGCGGACAGGGGGGAACTCTCTATGGCTACACCTTC.

This chain connects TRBV2 to TRBJ1-1; D remains unclear. CDR1 and CDR2 from the germline V gene are SNHLY and FYNNEI. CDR3 size: 14 residues. With 0 bases removed from V and 5 bases from J, the gap between germline ends came to 10 bases. CDR3 DNA: TGTGCCAGCAGTGAAGCGGAAGGACGGACTGAAGCTTTCTTT. Translating gives CASSEAEGRTEAFF.

The chain is built from TRBV29-1 and TRBJ2-2; TRBD1 agrees at 7 bases. This CDR3 region has 15 residues. V trimming: 7 bases; J trimming: 0 bases; junction bases outside the gene matches: 8. CDR1 and CDR2 (germline): SQVTM, ANQGSEA. Here the CDR3 reads CSATTGASNTGELFF. DNA of the CDR3: TGCAGCGCGACAACAGGGGCCTCGAACACCGGGGAGCTGTTTTTT.

This rearrangement joins TRBV25-1 to TRBJ2-1; 7 nucleotides align to TRBD1. J was trimmed by 5 bases and V by 0 bases; bases with no gene match: 7. Germline CDR1 MGHDK, CDR2 SYGVNS. There are 16 residues in the CDR3. As DNA, the CDR3 is TGTGCCAGCAGTGAATACGACAGGGATAATGACAATGAGCAGTTCTTC. It codes for CASSEYDRDNDNEQFF.

The chain employs TRBV7-2 and TRBJ2-3; TRBD2 aligns across 10 bases. Germline V gene lookup returns CDR1 SGHTA and CDR2 FQGNSA. The CDR3 has 16 residues. With 6 bases clipped from V and 1 base from J, the junction kept 7 bases outside the gene matches. The CDR3 loop is CASSSYLAGGTDTQYF. DNA for the CDR3: TGTGCCAGCAGTTCTTACCTAGCGGGGGGCACAGATACGCAGTATTTT.

V and J are TRBV25-1 and TRBJ1-6; TRBD1 matches 7 bases. V trimming: 9 bases; J trimming: 7 bases; junction bases outside the gene matches: 12. This CDR3 is 15 amino acids long. The germline CDR1 and CDR2 sequences are MGHDK and SYGVNS. The CDR3, as DNA: TGTGCCAGTAGGGTTTCAGGACAGGCAAATTCACCCCTCCACTTT. Encoded protein: CASRVSGQANSPLHF.

The J gene is TRBJ1-4, the V gene TRBV6-2 or TRBV6-3, with D unresolved. Germline V gene sequence: CDR1 MNHEY, CDR2 SVGEGT. Between the trimmed V and J ends, which lost 5 bases and 11 bases, there was a span of 9 bases. This CDR3 is 11 amino acids long. The CDR3 DNA reads as TGTGCCAGCAGTCGAGATGGTAAACTGTTTTTT. Its protein product is CASSRDGKLFF.

This sequence joins TRBV19 and TRBJ1-2; the match to TRBD1 covers 7 bases. Germline V gene lookup returns CDR1 LNHDA and CDR2 SQIVND (reference sequence). Trimming at V came to 6 bases and at J to 1 base, leaving 2 bases not matched to a gene. The CDR3 has 13 residues. CDR3 bases: TGTGCCAGTAGGGCAGGGGGTAACTATGGCTACACCTTC. Its protein product is CASRAGGNYGYTF.

J is TRBJ1-6 and V is TRBV7-9; D remains unclear. The CDR3 extends over 16 amino acids. V lost 5 bases and J lost 7, with 18 bases in between. Germline V gene data show CDR1 as SEHNR and CDR2 as FQNEAQ (reference sequence). The CDR3 DNA reads as TGTGCCAGCAGCCCGGGGTTGGGGATGGGAAATTCACCCCTCCACTTT. Its protein is CASSPGLGMGNSPLHF. Looking up the rest from reference TRBV7-9 and TRBJ1-6 gives the full variable domain: DTGVSQNPRHKITKRGQNVTFRCDPISEHNRLYWYRQTLGQGPEFLTYFQNEAQLEKSRLLSDRFSAERPKGSFSTLEIQRTEQGDSAMYLCASSPGLGMGNSPLHFGNGTRLTVT.